Listed here is a single T cell receptor (beta chain). Losses at the gene ends were 4 bases for V and 3 bases for J; bases not matched to a gene: 6. The CDR3 sequence is 15 residues long. CDR1 SGHNT and CDR2 YYREEE come from the germline V gene (reference sequence). This sample is part of a study of blood T cell repertoires in COVID-19. Across the study: COVID-19 samples from acute and convalescent phases originated in the United States, Italy and Spain.

Here immunoSEQ multiplex PCR was the method, and the copy in TCRdb shows in-frame clones only, minus some. There are around 200,000 clones in the sample; approximately 87% occur only once, and 5.5% to 7.5% lies in the top ten. The TCR comes from a man between 60 and 75 years old who had recovered from COVID-19. The gene calls are TRBV5-4 and TRBJ1-4, with TRBD1 matching 7 bases. Sequencing was performed on peripheral blood. The CDR3 DNA is TGTGCCAGCAGCGTTCGACAGGGCGCTAATGAAAAACTGTTTTTT. The encoded protein is CASSVRQGANEKLFF.